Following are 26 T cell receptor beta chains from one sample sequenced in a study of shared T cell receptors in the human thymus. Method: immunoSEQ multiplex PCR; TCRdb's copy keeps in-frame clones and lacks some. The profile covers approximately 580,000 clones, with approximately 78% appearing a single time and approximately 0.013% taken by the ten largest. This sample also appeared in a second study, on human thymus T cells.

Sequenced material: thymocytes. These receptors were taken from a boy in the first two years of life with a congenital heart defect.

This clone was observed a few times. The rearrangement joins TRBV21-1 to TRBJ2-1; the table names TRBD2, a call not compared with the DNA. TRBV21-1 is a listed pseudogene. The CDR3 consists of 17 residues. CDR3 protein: CASSIRTSGLPYNEQFF. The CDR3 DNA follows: TGTGCCAGCAGCATCCGGACTAGCGGGCTGCCCTACAATGAGCAGTTCTTC.

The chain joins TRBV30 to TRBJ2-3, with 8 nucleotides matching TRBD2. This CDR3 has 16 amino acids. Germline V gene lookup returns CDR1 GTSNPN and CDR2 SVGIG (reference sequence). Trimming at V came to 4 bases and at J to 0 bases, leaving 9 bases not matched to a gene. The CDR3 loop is CAWTGRAGFSTDTQYF. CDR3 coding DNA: TGTGCCTGGACCGGGAGGGCCGGGTTTAGCACAGATACGCAGTATTTT.

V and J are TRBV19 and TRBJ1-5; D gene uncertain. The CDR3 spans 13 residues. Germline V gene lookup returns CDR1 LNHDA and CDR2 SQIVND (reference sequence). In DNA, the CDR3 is TGTGCAGTAAACACCCTCCCAGGTAGGCCCCAGCATTTT. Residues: CAVNTLPGRPQHF.

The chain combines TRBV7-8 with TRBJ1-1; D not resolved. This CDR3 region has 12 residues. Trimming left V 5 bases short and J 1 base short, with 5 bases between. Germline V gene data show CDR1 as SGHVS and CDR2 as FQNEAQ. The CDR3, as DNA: TGTGCCAGCAGCGCCAGGAACACTGAAGCTTTCTTT. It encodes CASSARNTEAFF.

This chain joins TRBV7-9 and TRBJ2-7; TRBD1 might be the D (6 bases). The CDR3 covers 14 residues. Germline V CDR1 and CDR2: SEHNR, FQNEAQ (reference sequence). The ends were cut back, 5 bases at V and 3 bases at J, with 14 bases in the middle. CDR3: CASSPPGQHYEQYF. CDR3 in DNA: TGTGCCAGCAGCCCACCGGGACAACACTACGAGCAGTACTTC.

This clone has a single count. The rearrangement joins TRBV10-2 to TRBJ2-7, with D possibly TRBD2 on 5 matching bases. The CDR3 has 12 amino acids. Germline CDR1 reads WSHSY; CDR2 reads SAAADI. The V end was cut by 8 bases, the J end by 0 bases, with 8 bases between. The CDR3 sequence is CASAGGSYEQYF. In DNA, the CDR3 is TGCGCCAGCGCAGGAGGCTCCTACGAGCAGTACTTC.

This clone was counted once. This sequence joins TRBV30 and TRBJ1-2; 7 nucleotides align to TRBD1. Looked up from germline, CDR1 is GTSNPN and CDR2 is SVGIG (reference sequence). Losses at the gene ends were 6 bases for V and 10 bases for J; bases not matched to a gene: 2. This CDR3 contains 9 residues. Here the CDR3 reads CACTGAYTF. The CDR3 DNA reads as TGTGCCTGTACAGGGGCCTACACCTTC. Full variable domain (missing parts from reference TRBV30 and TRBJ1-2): SQTIHQWPATLVQPVGSPLSLECTVEGTSNPNLYWYRQAAGRGLQLLFYSVGIGQISSEVPQNLSASRPQDRQFILSSKKLLLSDSGFYLCACTGAYTFGSGTRLTVV.

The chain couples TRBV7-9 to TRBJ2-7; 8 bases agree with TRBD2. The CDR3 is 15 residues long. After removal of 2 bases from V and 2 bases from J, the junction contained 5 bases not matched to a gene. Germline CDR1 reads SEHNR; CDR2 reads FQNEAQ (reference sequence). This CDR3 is CASSLTSGLTYEQYF. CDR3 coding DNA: TGTGCCAGCAGCTTAACTAGCGGTCTTACCTACGAGCAGTACTTC.

CDR3 DNA sequence: TGTGCCATAAATGAGCAGTTCTTC. Protein sequence: CAINEQFF. V gene TRBV2 combines with J gene TRBJ2-1; D is undetermined. CDR1 is SNHLY, CDR2 FYNNEI, per germline. The length of the CDR3 is 8 residues. The V and J ends lost 10 bases and 7 bases respectively, with 2 bases between them.

CDR3: CASSTGDRRLSGANVLTF. CDR3 DNA sequence: TGTGCCAGCAGCACCGGGGACAGGCGTCTGTCTGGGGCCAACGTCCTGACTTTC. V gene TRBV5-6 combines with J gene TRBJ2-6; 8 nucleotides align to TRBD1. Germline assignment: CDR1 SGHDT and CDR2 YYEEEE. This CDR3 has 18 amino acids. V trimming: 4 bases; J trimming: 1 base; junction bases outside the gene matches: 10.

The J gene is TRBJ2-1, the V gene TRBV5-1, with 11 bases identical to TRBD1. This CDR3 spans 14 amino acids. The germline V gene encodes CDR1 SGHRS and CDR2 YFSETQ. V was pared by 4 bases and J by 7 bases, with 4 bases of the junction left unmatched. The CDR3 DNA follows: TGCGCCAGCAGCCCCGGGACAGGGGGGAATGAGCAGTTCTTC. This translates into CASSPGTGGNEQFF.

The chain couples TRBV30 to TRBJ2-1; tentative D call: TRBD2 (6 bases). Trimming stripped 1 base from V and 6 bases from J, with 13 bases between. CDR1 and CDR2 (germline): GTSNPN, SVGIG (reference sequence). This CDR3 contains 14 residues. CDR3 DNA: TGTGCCTGGAGTGCTTTGGGACTGGCCAATGAGCAGTTCTTC. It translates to CAWSALGLANEQFF.

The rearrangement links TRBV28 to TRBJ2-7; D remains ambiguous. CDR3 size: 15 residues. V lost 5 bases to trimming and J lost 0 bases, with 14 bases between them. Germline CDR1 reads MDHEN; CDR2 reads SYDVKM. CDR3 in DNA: TGTGCCAGCAGTGAACAGTACAAAAGCTCCTACGAGCAGTACTTC. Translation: CASSEQYKSSYEQYF.

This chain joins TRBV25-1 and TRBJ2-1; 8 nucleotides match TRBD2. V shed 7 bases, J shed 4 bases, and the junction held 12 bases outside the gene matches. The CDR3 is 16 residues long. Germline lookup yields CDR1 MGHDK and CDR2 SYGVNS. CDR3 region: CASTPRASGFYNEQFF. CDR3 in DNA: TGTGCCAGCACCCCTAGGGCTAGCGGGTTTTACAATGAGCAGTTCTTC. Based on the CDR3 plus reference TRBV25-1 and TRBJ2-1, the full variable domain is EADIYQTPRYLVIGTGKKITLECSQTMGHDKMYWYQQDPGMELHLIHYSYGVNSTEKGDLSSESTVSRIRTEHFPLTLESARPSHTSQYLCASTPRASGFYNEQFFGPGTRLTVL.

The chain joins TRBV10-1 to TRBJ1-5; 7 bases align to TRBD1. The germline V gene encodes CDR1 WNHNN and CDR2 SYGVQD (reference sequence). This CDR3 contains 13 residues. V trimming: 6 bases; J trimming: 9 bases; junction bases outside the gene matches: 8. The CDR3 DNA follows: TGCGCCAGCAGCCCCGACAGGGAAGGGCCCCAGCATTTT. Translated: CASSPDREGPQHF.

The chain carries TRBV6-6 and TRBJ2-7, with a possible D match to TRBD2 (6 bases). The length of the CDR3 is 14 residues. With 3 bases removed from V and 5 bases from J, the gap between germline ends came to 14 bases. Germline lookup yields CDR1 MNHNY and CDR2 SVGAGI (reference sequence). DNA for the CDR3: TGTGCCAGCAGTTATGAGGAGGGCTTGCACGAGCAGTACTTC. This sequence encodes CASSYEEGLHEQYF.

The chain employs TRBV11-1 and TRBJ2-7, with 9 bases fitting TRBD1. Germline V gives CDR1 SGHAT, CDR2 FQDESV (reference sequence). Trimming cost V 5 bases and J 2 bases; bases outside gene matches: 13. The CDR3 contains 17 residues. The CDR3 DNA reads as TGTGCCAGCAGCCAATCAAAGCTGGACAGGGGCCCCTACGAGCAGTACTTC. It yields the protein CASSQSKLDRGPYEQYF.

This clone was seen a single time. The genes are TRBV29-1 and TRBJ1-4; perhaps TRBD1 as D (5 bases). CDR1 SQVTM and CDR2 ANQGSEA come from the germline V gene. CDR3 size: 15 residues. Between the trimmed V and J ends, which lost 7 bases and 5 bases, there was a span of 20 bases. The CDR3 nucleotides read TGCAGCGCTGCCGCGGGGACCCACGGAAATGAAAAACTGTTTTTT. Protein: CSAAAGTHGNEKLFF.

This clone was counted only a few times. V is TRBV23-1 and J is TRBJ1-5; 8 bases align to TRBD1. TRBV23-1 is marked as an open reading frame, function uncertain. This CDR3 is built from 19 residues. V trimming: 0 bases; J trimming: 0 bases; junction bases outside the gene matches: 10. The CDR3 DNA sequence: TGCGCCAGCAGTCAATCGCAGGGGGCCATATATTATAGCAATCAGCCCCAGCATTTT. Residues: CASSQSQGAIYYSNQPQHF.

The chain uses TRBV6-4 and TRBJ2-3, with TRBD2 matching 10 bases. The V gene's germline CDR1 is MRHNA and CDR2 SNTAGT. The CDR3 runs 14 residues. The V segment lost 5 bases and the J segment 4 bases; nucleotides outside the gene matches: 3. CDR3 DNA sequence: TGTGCCAGCAGTCAAAGCGGGAGGGCAGATACGCAGTATTTT. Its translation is CASSQSGRADTQYF.

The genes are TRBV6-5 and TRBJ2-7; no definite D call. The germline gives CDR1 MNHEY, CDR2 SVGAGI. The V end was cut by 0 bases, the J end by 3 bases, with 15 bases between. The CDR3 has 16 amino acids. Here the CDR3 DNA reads TGTGCCAGCAGTTACTCGAGCTCCGGTTATTACTACGAGCAGTACTTC. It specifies CASSYSSSGYYYEQYF.

The CDR3 loop reads CASSKGGGDRAHNQPQHF. As DNA, the CDR3 is TGTGCCAGTAGTAAAGGGGGAGGTGACAGGGCCCACAATCAGCCCCAGCATTTT. The chain combines TRBV19 with TRBJ1-5, with 7 bases that match TRBD1. V lost 4 bases and J lost 3; bases outside the gene matches: 15. This CDR3 comprises 18 residues. The germline gives CDR1 LNHDA, CDR2 SQIVND (reference sequence).

CDR3 region: CASSVDLAYEQYF. The CDR3 DNA follows: TGTGCCAGCAGTGTAGACTTAGCCTACGAGCAGTACTTC. The chain joins TRBV2 to TRBJ2-7, with D unresolved. The CDR3 spans 13 residues. V lost 4 bases to trimming and J lost 2 bases, with 9 bases between them. Germline V gene lookup returns CDR1 SNHLY and CDR2 FYNNEI.

For the CDR3, the DNA is TGTGCCAGCAGTTTATGGTCAGGGATCTCCTACGAGCAGTACTTC. Translation: CASSLWSGISYEQYF. V is TRBV27 and J is TRBJ2-7, with a weak D call TRBD1 (5 bases). Trimming took 1 base from V and 0 from J, leaving 10 bases between them. This CDR3 has 15 amino acids. Germline-derived CDR1 and CDR2 are MNHEY and SMNVEV (reference sequence).

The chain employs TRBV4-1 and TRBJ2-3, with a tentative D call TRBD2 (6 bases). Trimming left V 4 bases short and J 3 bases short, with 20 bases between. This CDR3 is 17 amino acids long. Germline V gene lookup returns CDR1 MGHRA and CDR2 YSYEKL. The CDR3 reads CASSPGRSGFGTDTQYF. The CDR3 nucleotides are TGCGCCAGCAGCCCAGGACGAAGCGGGTTCGGGACAGATACGCAGTATTTT.

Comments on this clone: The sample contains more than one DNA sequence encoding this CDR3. The CDR3 nucleotides are TGTGCCAGCAGCCACCGGGACTCCTCCTACGAGCAGTACTTC. Protein sequence: CASSHRDSSYEQYF. The chain links TRBV5-4 to TRBJ2-7; D possibly corresponds to TRBD2 (6 bases). Trimming took 4 bases from V and 0 from J, leaving 11 bases between them. This CDR3 region has 14 residues. Germline V gene sequence: CDR1 SGHNT, CDR2 YYREEE (reference sequence).